One and the same sample provided the 21 T cell receptor beta chains below, sequenced in a study of Graves' ophthalmopathy and Graves' hyperthyroidism. RNA transcripts served as template for amplifying TCR beta CDR3 sequences. An initial RT-PCR round employing HTBI primers preceded a second-round multiplex PCR. MiXCR, run by TCRdb on the multiplex PCR reads, gives a single entry per CDR3 protein. This table has roughly 300,000 distinct CDR3 sequences, roughly 15% appearing once. The sequencing input was peripheral blood. The receptors derive from an adult man with Graves' ophthalmopathy.

This clonotype was counted ten times or more. The chain recombines TRBV6-1 with TRBJ2-5; maybe TRBD1 (6 bases). Deletions cut 6 bases from V and 1 base from J, with 18 bases between. The V gene's germline CDR1 is MNHNS and CDR2 SASEGT. The CDR3 contains 16 residues. DNA for the CDR3: TGTGCCAGCAGCCGTACCAGGGGCCCACTCCAAGAGACCCAGTACTTC. Protein product: CASSRTRGPLQETQYF.

In its sample, this clonotype was seen many times. V gene TRBV28 combines with J gene TRBJ1-5; a possible D gene is TRBD1 (6 bases). The germline gives CDR1 MDHEN, CDR2 SYDVKM. The CDR3 length is 16 residues. Trimming removed 8 bases from V and 5 bases from J, with 22 bases in between. CDR3 DNA sequence: TGTGCCAGCGCCTTTAGCCGTGACAGGTGGGATCAGCCCCAGCATTTT. This translates into CASAFSRDRWDQPQHF.

This clonotype has a count of ten or more. The chain joins TRBV11-2 to TRBJ2-5; TRBD2 might be the D (6 bases). The CDR3 runs 17 residues. The V end was cut by 0 bases, the J end by 3 bases, with 17 bases between. Germline CDR1 SGHAT, CDR2 FQNNGV. The CDR3 DNA sequence: TGTGCCAGCAGCTTAGACGGGGAGGACCGTGTAGAAGAGACCCAGTACTTC. Protein product: CASSLDGEDRVEETQYF. Full variable domain (remainder filled in from reference TRBV11-2 and TRBJ2-5): EAGVAQSPRYKIIEKRQSVAFWCNPISGHATLYWYQQILGQGPKLLIQFQNNGVVDDSQLPKDRFSAERLKGVDSTLKIQPAKLEDSAVYLCASSLDGEDRVEETQYFGPGTRLLVL.

This clonotype was observed many times. The chain has TRBV7-3 and TRBJ2-5, with a tentative D call TRBD2 (7 bases). Germline V gives CDR1 SGHTA, CDR2 FQGTGA. CDR3 length equals 16 residues. V was clipped by 2 bases and J by 4 bases, with 17 bases between them. This chain's CDR3 is CASSLERDIQGETQYF. The CDR3 DNA sequence: TGTGCCAGCAGCTTAGAGCGGGACATCCAGGGAGAGACCCAGTACTTC.

The chain carries TRBV12-3 or TRBV12-4 and TRBJ2-7; a weak D match, TRBD1 (6 bases). The CDR3 has 14 amino acids. Trimming removed 4 bases at V and 4 bases at J, with 14 bases between. Here the CDR3 DNA reads TGTGCCAGCAGTTACGAAGGGGGAAGGTACGAGCAGTACTTC. Translated: CASSYEGGRYEQYF.

This clonotype showed up many times. The chain uses TRBV10-3 and TRBJ2-5, with D maybe TRBD2 (7 bases). Trimming pared 3 bases from V and 4 bases from J, leaving 12 bases between. The CDR3 has 14 amino acids. The germline CDR1 and CDR2 sequences are ENHRY and SYGVKD. CDR3 DNA sequence: TGTGCCATCAGTGAACCGGGGGGCGGAGAGACCCAGTACTTC. It codes for CAISEPGGGETQYF.

This chain links TRBV6-5 with TRBJ2-7; TRBD1 might be the D (6 bases). The CDR3 sequence is 15 residues long. V gave up 6 bases and J gave up 3 bases, with 18 bases separating them. Germline-derived CDR1 and CDR2 are MNHEY and SVGAGI. The CDR3 sequence is CASSPGTLLGYEQYF. CDR3 sequence (DNA): TGTGCCAGCAGCCCAGGGACACTCTTGGGCTACGAGCAGTACTTC.

This clonotype has ten or more counts. The rearrangement joins TRBV6-1 to TRBJ1-5, with 8 bases lining up with TRBD1. Germline V gene sequence: CDR1 MNHNS, CDR2 SASEGT. The CDR3 totals 14 residues. J gave up 7 bases and V 0 bases, and 2 bases lay outside the gene matches. DNA of the CDR3: TGTGCCAGCAGTGAAGCGGGGACAGGACAGCCCCAGCATTTT. It codes for CASSEAGTGQPQHF.

This clonotype was seen repeatedly, ten times or more. The junction and the germline gene differ at one end; a read error may be behind it. The chain has TRBV5-1 and TRBJ1-1; TRBD1 matches at 8 bases. The V gene's germline CDR1 is SGHRS and CDR2 YFSETQ. The CDR3 is 14 residues long. DNA for the CDR3: TGTGCCAGCAGCCCAGGACAGGGTGGCACTGAAGCTTTCTTT. Translated: CASSPGQGGTEAFF.

Comment on this clonotype: It may be a read error: a sequence one base away is much more abundant. The rearrangement uses TRBV6-2 or TRBV6-3 and TRBJ2-7; 7 bases align to TRBD1. The CDR3 has 17 amino acids. The germline CDR1 and CDR2 sequences are MNHEY and SVGEGT. After removal of 8 bases from V and 0 bases from J, the junction contained 16 bases not matched to a gene. The CDR3 sequence is CASRRVQGLRVSYEQYF. CDR3 in DNA: TGTGCCAGCCGGCGGGTACAGGGGCTGCGTGTCTCCTACGAGCAGTACTTC.

This clonotype was seen at least ten times. This chain joins TRBV11-2 and TRBJ2-5; D uncertain. There are 15 residues in the CDR3. The germline gives CDR1 SGHAT, CDR2 FQNNGV. Between the trimmed V and J ends, which lost 2 bases and 5 bases, there was a span of 15 bases. The DNA of the CDR3 is TGTGCCAGCAGCTTACTATCGGCAAGACTGGAGACCCAGTACTTC. Residues: CASSLLSARLETQYF.

This clonotype showed up many times. The chain employs TRBV7-9 and TRBJ1-1; D unresolved. From germline, CDR1 is SEHNR and CDR2 FQNEAQ (reference sequence). Trimming cost V 1 base and J 4 bases, with 7 bases left between them. This CDR3 has 13 residues. The CDR3 loop reads CASSLVRATEAFF. CDR3 DNA sequence: TGTGCCAGCAGCTTAGTGCGTGCCACTGAAGCTTTCTTT.

This clonotype was found many times. The chain carries TRBV28 and TRBJ1-2, with D unclear. Germline CDR1 MDHEN, CDR2 SYDVKM. CDR3 size: 14 residues. V dropped 5 bases and J dropped 1 base, with 11 bases sitting between them. CDR3 loop: CASSGSTSNYGYTF. The CDR3 bases are TGTGCCAGCAGTGGCTCCACAAGTAACTATGGCTACACCTTC.

This clonotype occurred many times. The gene calls are TRBV30 and TRBJ1-1; no firm D call. Germline V gene data show CDR1 as GTSNPN and CDR2 as SVGIG (reference sequence). The length of the CDR3 is 13 residues. Trimming removed 7 bases at V and 0 bases at J, with 12 bases between. For the CDR3, the DNA is TGTGCCTCCCACGGCGTTTTGAACACTGAAGCTTTCTTT. Its translation is CASHGVLNTEAFF.

The V and J genes are TRBV4-2 and TRBJ1-1, with a possible D match to TRBD1 (6 bases). The CDR3 totals 15 residues. V lost 4 bases, J lost 4 bases, and 16 bases lay in between. Germline V gene sequence: CDR1 LGHNA, CDR2 YNFKEQ. Here the CDR3 DNA reads TGTGCCAGCAGCCCAACTCGTGGGGGGCTCACTGAAGCTTTCTTT. This gives the protein CASSPTRGGLTEAFF.

The genes are TRBV27 and TRBJ2-5; weak D call: TRBD2 (5 bases). Germline CDR1 and CDR2: MNHEY and SMNVEV (reference sequence). This CDR3 spans 12 amino acids. The CDR3 DNA sequence: TGTGCTCCGACGGAGGTCGTAGAGACCCAGTACTTC. Translation: CAPTEVVETQYF.

At least ten counts were recorded for this clonotype. V gene TRBV7-2 combines with J gene TRBJ2-7; 10 positions match TRBD1. The CDR3 sequence is 15 residues long. Germline CDR1 SGHTA, CDR2 FQGNSA. V was clipped by 6 bases and J by 2 bases; unmatched bases: 7. This CDR3 reads CASSYSGTGAYEQYF. The CDR3 DNA reads TGTGCCAGCAGTTACTCCGGGACAGGGGCCTACGAGCAGTACTTC. The full variable domain, with the rest looked up from reference TRBV7-2 and TRBJ2-7, is GAGVSQSPSNKVTEKGKDVELRCDPISGHTALYWYRQSLGQGLEFLIYFQGNSAPDKSGLPSDRFSAERTGGSVSTLTIQRTQQEDSAVYLCASSYSGTGAYEQYFGPGTRLTVT.

This clonotype showed up many times. The V and J genes are TRBV7-3 and TRBJ2-2; 9 bases map to TRBD2. The J segment lost 1 base and the V segment lost 4 bases, leaving 1 base of the junction unmatched. The CDR3 loop spans 15 amino acids. Germline CDR1 and CDR2: SGHTA and FQGTGA. CDR3 in amino acids: CASSSTSGNTGELFF. In DNA, the CDR3 is TGTGCCAGCAGCTCGACTAGCGGGAACACCGGGGAGCTGTTTTTT. Full variable domain (outside the CDR3, taken from reference TRBV7-3 and TRBJ2-2): GAGVSQTPSNKVTEKGKYVELRCDPISGHTALYWYRQSLGQGPEFLIYFQGTGAADDSGLPNDRFFAVRPEGSVSTLKIQRTERGDSAVYLCASSSTSGNTGELFFGEGSRLTVL.

This clonotype was seen repeatedly, ten times or more. J is TRBJ2-5 and V is TRBV28; D is possibly TRBD2 (7 bases). This CDR3 region has 16 residues. The V and J ends lost 5 bases and 2 bases respectively, with 18 bases between them. The V gene's germline CDR1 is MDHEN and CDR2 SYDVKM. As DNA, the CDR3 is TGTGCCAGCAGTAACCCCCCGGGGGGCTCACAAGAGACCCAGTACTTC. This encodes CASSNPPGGSQETQYF.

The V and J genes are TRBV7-2 and TRBJ2-5; 8 bases match TRBD1. This CDR3 region has 15 residues. The ends lost 5 bases at V and 0 bases at J; junction bases unmatched: 5. Germline V gene data show CDR1 as SGHTA and CDR2 as FQGNSA. This chain's CDR3 is CASSPGGSDQETQYF. Here the CDR3 DNA reads TGTGCCAGCAGCCCAGGGGGCAGCGACCAAGAGACCCAGTACTTC. The entire variable domain, with the rest obtained from reference TRBV7-2 and TRBJ2-5, is as follows: GAGVSQSPSNKVTEKGKDVELRCDPISGHTALYWYRQSLGQGLEFLIYFQGNSAPDKSGLPSDRFSAERTGGSVSTLTIQRTQQEDSAVYLCASSPGGSDQETQYFGPGTRLLVL.

This clonotype was counted only a few times. The chain links TRBV3-1 to TRBJ2-5, with a tentative D call TRBD2 (5 bases). CDR3 length equals 15 residues. V was pared by 0 bases and J by 2 bases, with 10 bases between. Per the germline V gene, CDR1 is LGHDT and CDR2 is YNNKEL (reference sequence). The DNA of the CDR3 is TGTGCCAGCAGCCAAGATGCGGGTCCACAAGAGACCCAGTACTTC. Amino acids: CASSQDAGPQETQYF.